The T cell receptor beta chain under discussion was sequenced for a study of blood T cell repertoires in COVID-19. Study-level background: The United States, Italy and Spain were the sources of the acute and convalescent COVID-19 samples. PBMCs, B-cell-depleted T cells, or T cells were the source of the cDNA or gDNA that made up the material.

This CDR3 spans 11 amino acids. Trimming took off 3 bases at V and 7 bases at J, with 7 bases between the two ends. CDR1 SQVTM and CDR2 ANQGSEA come from the germline V gene. Authors' methods: From reference gene primer amplification, estimates of nucleated cell counts were derived. Here immunoSEQ multiplex PCR was the method, and the copy in TCRdb shows in-frame clones only, minus some. The V and J calls and the clone size are those of that table, but D and trimming were determined from the DNA. The sample has 150,000 to 200,000 clones; 80% are singletons. The sample comprised peripheral blood. The rearrangement uses TRBV29-1 and TRBJ2-1; D unresolved. The sequence was collected from an older man with active or convalescent COVID-19. The CDR3 loop reads CSVDPGNEQFF. The CDR3 DNA reads as TGCAGCGTTGATCCCGGGAATGAGCAGTTCTTC.